The 4 T cell receptor beta chains below come from one sample, sequenced in a study of T cell responses to AZD1222 COVID-19 vaccine. The data were produced by immunoSEQ multiplex PCR, yet TCRdb's version contains in-frame clones alone and is incomplete. The profile shows around 150,000 clones, less than 95% of them singletons. Source: peripheral blood, taken on day 0 of AZD1222 vaccination. Receptor source: an adult in good health.

The rearrangement uses TRBV2 and TRBJ1-3; a weak D match, TRBD1 (6 bases). Germline V CDR1 and CDR2: SNHLY, FYNNEI. Trimming took 3 bases from V and 4 from J, leaving 10 bases between them. The CDR3 contains 14 residues. Here the CDR3 reads CASSEGRGGNTIYF. The CDR3 DNA reads TGTGCCAGCAGTGAGGGCAGGGGAGGAAACACCATATATTTT.

The chain joins TRBV28 to TRBJ2-3; TRBD1 might be the D (5 bases). The CDR3 is made up of 15 amino acids. V was cut by 7 bases and J by 2 bases, with 16 bases left in between. In germline, CDR1 is MDHEN, CDR2 SYDVKM. DNA for the CDR3: TGTGCCAGCATTGACAAGGCGGACATCACAGATACGCAGTATTTT. Protein: CASIDKADITDTQYF.

V gene TRBV7-9 combines with J gene TRBJ2-3; 8 bases map to TRBD2. Trimming removed 2 bases from V and 7 bases from J; junction bases left unmatched: 8. This CDR3 has 15 residues. Germline CDR1 SEHNR, CDR2 FQNEAQ (reference sequence). The CDR3 here is CASSLTTSVAHTQYF. The CDR3 DNA is TGTGCCAGCAGCTTAACGACTAGCGTGGCTCATACGCAGTATTTT. The entire variable domain, with the rest obtained from reference TRBV7-9 and TRBJ2-3, is as follows: DTGVSQNPRHKITKRGQNVTFRCDPISEHNRLYWYRQTLGQGPEFLTYFQNEAQLEKSRLLSDRFSAERPKGSFSTLEIQRTEQGDSAMYLCASSLTTSVAHTQYFGPGTRLTVL.

This rearrangement joins TRBV25-1 to TRBJ2-7; 7 bases are a match to TRBD2. The germline gives CDR1 MGHDK, CDR2 SYGVNS. Unmatched junction bases numbered 6, after V lost 4 bases and J lost 0 bases. The CDR3 is 15 amino acids. The CDR3 DNA follows: TGTGCCAGCAGTGGGAGCGGGGCAAGCTCCTACGAGCAGTACTTC. This codes for CASSGSGASSYEQYF.